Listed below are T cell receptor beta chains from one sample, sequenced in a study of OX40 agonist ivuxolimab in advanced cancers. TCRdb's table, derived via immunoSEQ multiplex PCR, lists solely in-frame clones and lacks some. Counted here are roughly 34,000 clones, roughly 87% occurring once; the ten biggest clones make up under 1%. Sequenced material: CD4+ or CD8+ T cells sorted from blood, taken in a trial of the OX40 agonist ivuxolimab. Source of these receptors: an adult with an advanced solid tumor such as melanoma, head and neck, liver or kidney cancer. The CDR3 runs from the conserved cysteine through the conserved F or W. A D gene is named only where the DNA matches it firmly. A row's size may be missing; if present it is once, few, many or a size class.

DNA: TGTGCCAGCAGTTTTGTGAGTAGCACAGATACGCAGTATTTT; CDR3: CASSFVSSTDTQYF; D: NA; V: TRBV2; length: 14; J: TRBJ2-3; size: NA
DNA: TGTGCCAGCAGTTTAGTCGGCGGACCGCAAGAGACCCAGTACTTC; CDR3: CASSLVGGPQETQYF; D: NA; V: TRBV28; length: 15; J: TRBJ2-5; size: NA
DNA: TGTGCCAGCAGTGAAGCTTCCCAGGGCGGTTCACCCCTCCACTTT; CDR3: CASSEASQGGSPLHF; D: NA; V: TRBV6-1; length: 15; J: TRBJ1-6; size: few
DNA: TGTGCCTGGAGTGTACGGTCAGGGGTGACTTTGGGACTAGCCAAAAACATTCAGTACTTC; CDR3: CAWSVRSGVTLGLAKNIQYF; D: NA; V: TRBV30; length: 20; J: TRBJ2-4; size: NA
DNA: TGTGCCAGCAGCTTGAAATACGAGCAGTACTTC; CDR3: CASSLKYEQYF; D: NA; V: TRBV5-6; length: 11; J: TRBJ2-7; size: NA
DNA: TGTGCCAGCCTAGGGGGCGCGTTCCCCGGGGAGCTGTTTTTT; CDR3: CASLGGAFPGELFF; D: TRBD1; V: TRBV28; length: 14; J: TRBJ2-2; size: NA
DNA: TGTGCCAGCAGCCCATCCGTCACCGGGGAGCTGTTTTTT; CDR3: CASSPSVTGELFF; D: NA; V: TRBV11-3; length: 13; J: TRBJ2-2; size: once
DNA: TGTGCCAGCAGCCGGGGACTAGCGGGCCCCGGGGAGCTGTTTTTT; CDR3: CASSRGLAGPGELFF; D: TRBD2; V: TRBV11-2; length: 15; J: TRBJ2-2; size: NA
DNA: TGTGCCAGCAGTTTCCGACGGAACAATGAGCAGTTCTTC; CDR3: CASSFRRNNEQFF; D: NA; V: TRBV28; length: 13; J: TRBJ2-1; size: NA
DNA: TGTGCCAGCAGCTTAGTTGGGGCGGATACAGATACGCAGTATTTT; CDR3: CASSLVGADTDTQYF; D: NA; V: TRBV7-9; length: 15; J: TRBJ2-3; size: NA
DNA: TGTGCCAGCAGCCGAACAGACAGGGGAAGCTCTGGAAACACCATATATTTT; CDR3: CASSRTDRGSSGNTIYF; D: TRBD1; V: TRBV5-4; length: 17; J: TRBJ1-3; size: NA
DNA: TGTGCCAGCAGTTATTCCCTAGCCAAAAACATTCAGTACTTC; CDR3: CASSYSLAKNIQYF; D: NA; V: TRBV6-5; length: 14; J: TRBJ2-4; size: NA
DNA: TGTGCCAGCAGTTCACAGGGTGATGGCTACACCTTC; CDR3: CASSSQGDGYTF; D: NA; V: TRBV6-6; length: 12; J: TRBJ1-2; size: NA
DNA: TGTGCCAGCAGCTTGGGGGGCGCCGACACCGGGGAGCTGTTTTTT; CDR3: CASSLGGADTGELFF; D: NA; V: TRBV5-6; length: 15; J: TRBJ2-2; size: once
DNA: TGTGCCAGCAGCTTAGATGCGGTTCAAGAGACCCAGTACTTC; CDR3: CASSLDAVQETQYF; D: NA; V: TRBV7-2; length: 14; J: TRBJ2-5; size: once
DNA: TGTGCCTGGAGTGTAGGCGGGGAGGCCTACGAGCAGTACTTC; CDR3: CAWSVGGEAYEQYF; D: NA; V: TRBV30; length: 14; J: TRBJ2-7; size: NA
DNA: TGTGCCAGCAGCGAAAACCCCCCCAGGGCCCGCACAGATACGCAGTATTTT; CDR3: CASSENPPRARTDTQYF; D: NA; V: TRBV21-1; length: 17; J: TRBJ2-3; size: NA
DNA: TGTGCCAGCAGCCCTGGGAGGACAGGGGGTTTCCTCGCGAACACCGGGGAGCTGTTTTTT; CDR3: CASSPGRTGGFLANTGELFF; D: TRBD1; V: TRBV9; length: 20; J: TRBJ2-2; size: NA